Given below is one T cell receptor beta chain in context. This entry comes from a study of cytomegalovirus exposure and HLA in healthy donors. The PCR had 60 Vbeta and 13 Jbeta primers. Profiling relied on immunoSEQ multiplex PCR, and the TCRdb table lists in-frame clones only, not all of them. The sample has fewer than 75,000 clones; about 75% are singletons. CDR3 length: 13 residues. V lost 7 bases to trimming and J lost 5 bases; unmatched junction nucleotides: 5. Germline CDR1 reads MNHNS; CDR2 reads SASEGT. This receptor was taken from a man aged 65 to 79 in good health and CMV-seronegative. Sequencing was carried out using PBMCs. The rearrangement joins TRBV6-1 to TRBJ1-2, with 9 bases matching TRBD1. The CDR3: CASTLDRGYGYTF. CDR3 DNA sequence: TGTGCCAGCACTTTGGACAGGGGATATGGCTACACCTTC.